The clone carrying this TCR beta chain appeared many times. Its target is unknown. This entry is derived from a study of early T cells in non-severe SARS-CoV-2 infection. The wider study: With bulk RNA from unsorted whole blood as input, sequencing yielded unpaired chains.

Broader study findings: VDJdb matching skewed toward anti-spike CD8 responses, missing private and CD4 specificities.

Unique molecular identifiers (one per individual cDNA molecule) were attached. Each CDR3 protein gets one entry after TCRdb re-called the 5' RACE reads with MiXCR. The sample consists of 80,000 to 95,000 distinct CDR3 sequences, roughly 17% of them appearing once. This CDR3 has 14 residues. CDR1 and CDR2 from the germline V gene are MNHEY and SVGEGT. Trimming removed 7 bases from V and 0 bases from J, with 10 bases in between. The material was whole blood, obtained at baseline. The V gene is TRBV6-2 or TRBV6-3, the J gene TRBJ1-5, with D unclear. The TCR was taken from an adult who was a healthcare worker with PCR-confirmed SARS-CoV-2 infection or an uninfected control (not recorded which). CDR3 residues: CASMRFYSNQPQHF. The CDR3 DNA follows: TGTGCCAGCATGCGGTTTTATAGCAATCAGCCCCAGCATTTT.